This TCR beta chain came from a study of glioma-infiltrating T cells. Concerning this clonotype: Antigen: not known.

Germline V lookup: CDR1 DFQATT, CDR2 SNEGSKA (reference sequence). The CDR3 is 13 residues long. The iRepertoire nested amplicon-rescue multiplex PCR amplified TCR alpha and beta CDR3s from RNA. For one-step reverse transcription and amplification, about 90-450 ng of tissue mRNA or PBMC total RNA was used. TCRdb itself ran the multiplex PCR reads through MiXCR, one entry per CDR3 protein. The sample yields some 190,000 distinct CDR3 sequences, about 32% seen once. Findings and limits, study-wide: Tissue and blood shared very few CDR3 sequences. Tissue-blood divergence was below expectation in non-neoplastic patients, above in gliomas.

This clonotype was obtained from a human donor with low-grade glioma or glioblastoma, undergoing nonglioma brain surgery, or in good health (not recorded which). The V gene is TRBV20-1, the J gene TRBJ2-3; 12 nucleotides line up with TRBD2. The source material was glioma tissue, nonneoplastic brain tissue, or PBMCs (not recorded which). CDR3 sequence: CSATSGSPGTQYF. The CDR3 DNA reads TGCAGCGCGACTAGCGGGAGCCCAGGTACGCAGTATTTT.